The 7 T cell receptor beta chains given below trace back to one sample, sequenced in a study of cytomegalovirus exposure and HLA in healthy donors. The PCR employed 60 Vbeta primers together with 13 Jbeta primers. Sequencing was performed with immunoSEQ multiplex PCR; in TCRdb, only in-frame clones are kept and a portion is missing. The repertoire consists of about 150,000 clones, with about 80% occurring once and the leading ten covering approximately 2%. Sequencing was done on a sample of PBMCs. The receptors come from a man aged 25 to 40 in good health and CMV-seronegative.

This rearrangement joins TRBV5-4 to TRBJ1-2; TRBD1 matches 8 bases. The CDR3 contains 14 residues. CDR1 is SGHNT and CDR2 is YYREEE in the germline V gene (reference sequence). V was pared by 1 base and J by 6 bases, with 5 bases of the junction left unmatched. For the CDR3, the DNA is TGTGCCAGCAGCTTGACACAGGGACAGGATGGCTACACCTTC. It yields the protein CASSLTQGQDGYTF.

The CDR3 here is CASRLGGAPAPQYF. CDR3 in DNA: TGTGCCAGCAGGTTGGGGGGAGCCCCCGCACCGCAGTACTTC. This sequence joins TRBV27 and TRBJ2-7, with D possibly matching TRBD2 (6 bases). CDR1 MNHEY and CDR2 SMNVEV come from the germline V gene (reference sequence). CDR3 length: 14 residues. The V end was cut by 6 bases, the J end by 9 bases, with 21 bases between.

This clone has more than one count but fewer than ten. V usage is TRBV2 and J usage is TRBJ1-1; TRBD1 agrees at 8 bases. CDR1 and CDR2 (germline): SNHLY, FYNNEI. The V and J ends lost 7 bases and 1 base, in that order; junction bases with no gene match: 2. The CDR3 runs 13 residues. DNA for the CDR3: TGTGCCAGCATTGGGACAGGGAACACTGAAGCTTTCTTT. Translation gives CASIGTGNTEAFF.

The chain joins TRBV10-2 to TRBJ2-1, with D uncertain. The germline V gene has CDR1 WSHSY and CDR2 SAAADI. The CDR3 contains 15 residues. V lost 0 bases to trimming and J lost 9 bases, with 15 bases between them. DNA for the CDR3: TGCGCCAGCAGTGAGTCGGGCCACTCCTTACTTGAGCAGTTCTTC. Its protein is CASSESGHSLLEQFF.

CDR3 nucleotide sequence: TGTGCCAGCAGATACGGGACTAGCGGGATCTACGAGCAGTACTTC. Protein product: CASRYGTSGIYEQYF. The V and J genes are TRBV6-5 and TRBJ2-7, with TRBD2 identical over 13 bases. Trimming cost V 6 bases and J 3 bases; bases outside gene matches: 5. The CDR3 consists of 15 residues. CDR1 and CDR2 (germline): MNHEY, SVGAGI.

The chain recombines TRBV5-1 with TRBJ2-7; D not certain. The CDR3 has 17 residues. V gave up 2 bases and J gave up 2 bases, with 20 bases separating them. Looked up from germline, CDR1 is SGHRS and CDR2 is YFSETQ. CDR3 sequence (DNA): TGCGCCAGCAGCTTCGACGCCCACACTACTCCCCCCTACGAGCAGTACTTC. It specifies CASSFDAHTTPPYEQYF.

The chain employs TRBV6-5 and TRBJ1-1; D perhaps matches TRBD1 (6 bases). The length of the CDR3 is 15 residues. Germline CDR1 is MNHEY and CDR2 is SVGAGI. The ends were cut back, 2 bases at V and 1 base at J, with 11 bases in the middle. This CDR3 is CASSYRAGANTEAFF. DNA of the CDR3: TGTGCCAGCAGTTACAGGGCAGGGGCGAACACTGAAGCTTTCTTT.